What follows are 12 T cell receptor beta chains derived from one specimen sequenced in a study of metastatic and nonmetastatic thyroid tumors. TCRdb re-called clones from the PCR reads using MiXCR. The sample has around 2,000 clones; 11% are singletons. Thyroid surgery was preceded by no treatment in any patient. The sample consisted of tumor tissue. Source of these receptors: a female donor with papillary thyroid cancer or a benign thyroid nodule (not recorded which). Some clones in this sample may be carry-over from other donors' samples.

This clone came up many times. This sequence joins TRBV11-2 and TRBJ1-1; 9 bases agree with TRBD1. The germline gives CDR1 SGHAT, CDR2 FQNNGV. The CDR3 consists of 15 residues. Germline trimming cut 4 bases from V and 3 bases from J; bases unmatched to any gene: 6. In DNA form, the CDR3 reads TGTGCCAGCAGCTCTGGGACAGGGTGGGACACTGAAGCTTTCTTT. Encoded protein: CASSSGTGWDTEAFF. Drawing the rest from reference TRBV11-2 and TRBJ1-1, the complete variable domain is EAGVAQSPRYKIIEKRQSVAFWCNPISGHATLYWYQQILGQGPKLLIQFQNNGVVDDSQLPKDRFSAERLKGVDSTLKIQPAKLEDSAVYLCASSSGTGWDTEAFFGQGTRLTVV.

This clone is medium-sized in the sample. The same CDR3 also results from other DNA sequences found in this sample. The genes are TRBV27 and TRBJ1-4, with TRBD1 as a possible D gene (6 bases). The V end lost 2 bases, the J end lost 7 bases, and 14 bases lay between the germline ends. The length of the CDR3 is 15 residues. Germline loops: CDR1 MNHEY, CDR2 SMNVEV (reference sequence). The CDR3 loop is CASSLGSRGFEKLFF. CDR3 coding DNA: TGTGCCAGCAGTTTAGGGTCCAGGGGATTTGAAAAACTGTTTTTT.

The rearrangement uses TRBV14 and TRBJ2-6; perhaps TRBD1 as D (6 bases). The ends were cut back, 4 bases at V and 6 bases at J, with 10 bases in the middle. The CDR3 contains 14 residues. Germline assignment: CDR1 SGHDN and CDR2 FVKESK. This chain's CDR3 is CASSLRGLANVLTF. The CDR3 bases are TGTGCCAGCAGCCTCAGGGGTTTGGCCAACGTCCTGACTTTC.

In the case of this clone: Lacking the conserved final phenylalanine or tryptophan, this CDR3 likely reflects a read error. The J gene is TRBJ1-1, the V gene TRBV19, with a possible D match to TRBD1 (5 bases). Trimming shortened V by 5 bases and J by 5 bases, and 12 bases separated the two germline ends. The length of the CDR3 is 13 residues. The V gene's germline CDR1 is LNHDA and CDR2 SQIVND (reference sequence). Here the CDR3 reads CASSVQEGTEAFL. The CDR3 coding sequence is TGTGCCAGTAGTGTACAGGAGGGGACTGAAGCTTTCCTT.

This chain links TRBV27 with TRBJ1-6; TRBD1 is a possible D gene (5 bases). V was cut by 5 bases and J by 7 bases, with 15 bases left in between. Germline CDR1 MNHEY, CDR2 SMNVEV (reference sequence). The CDR3 runs to 15 residues. CDR3 residues: CASSPRQLYNSPLHF. Written as DNA, the CDR3 is TGTGCCAGCAGTCCTCGACAGCTTTACAATTCACCCCTCCACTTT.

Many counts were recorded for this clone. This chain connects TRBV9 to TRBJ2-7, with 7 bases lining up with TRBD1. The J segment lost 10 bases and the V segment lost 0 bases, leaving 7 bases of the junction unmatched. Germline-derived CDR1 and CDR2 are SGDLS and YYNGEE. This CDR3 spans 13 amino acids. The CDR3: CASSVGQGQRQYF. CDR3 in DNA: TGTGCCAGCAGCGTAGGACAGGGCCAACGACAGTACTTC.

This clone is judged medium-sized (0.01 to 0.1%). The chain couples TRBV20-1 to TRBJ1-1; D remains unclear. The V end was cut by 1 base, the J end by 4 bases, with 13 bases between. Germline V gene lookup returns CDR1 DFQATT and CDR2 SNEGSKA (reference sequence). CDR3 length: 14 amino acids. As DNA, the CDR3 is TGCAGTGCTAGAGGCTGGACCCGGTCCACTGAAGCTTTCTTT. This gives the protein CSARGWTRSTEAFF.

This clone is large (0.1 to 1%) in the sample. The chain carries TRBV6-1 and TRBJ1-2; D possibly corresponds to TRBD1 (6 bases). The germline CDR1 and CDR2 sequences are MNHNS and SASEGT. This CDR3 has 14 residues. V lost 4 bases and J lost 5, with 14 bases in between. CDR3 region: CASSGGGGSYGYTF. The CDR3 DNA follows: TGTGCCAGCAGTGGAGGAGGGGGTTCGTATGGCTACACCTTC.

This clone is labeled large (0.1 to 1%). V usage is TRBV27 and J usage is TRBJ1-6; no firm D call. Trimming took 5 bases from V and 6 from J, leaving 11 bases between them. CDR3 size: 14 residues. The V gene's germline CDR1 is MNHEY and CDR2 SMNVEV (reference sequence). The CDR3 region has the DNA TGTGCCAGCAGTCTGGGATGGAGTAATTCACCCCTCCACTTT. Its translation: CASSLGWSNSPLHF.

This clone is large (0.1 to 1%) in the sample. The V and J genes are TRBV6-4 and TRBJ1-5; a possible D gene is TRBD1 (5 bases). The CDR3 is 17 residues long. Germline assignment: CDR1 MRHNA and CDR2 SNTAGT. V dropped 10 bases and J dropped 2 bases, with 24 bases sitting between them. For the CDR3, the DNA is TGTGCCACCATCAACCGTACGGGGGGACCTGGCAATCAGCCCCAGCATTTT. Its translation is CATINRTGGPGNQPQHF.

This clone was seen at least ten times. This CDR3 is also generated by other DNA sequences in the sample. The chain employs TRBV3-1 and TRBJ1-3; 7 bases fit TRBD1. Per germline, CDR1 LGHDT and CDR2 YNNKEL (reference sequence). The CDR3 is made up of 14 amino acids. V lost 6 bases to trimming and J lost 0 bases; unmatched junction nucleotides: 2. The CDR3 loop reads CASRGTDSGNTIYF. The CDR3 region has the DNA TGTGCCAGCAGAGGGACAGACTCTGGAAACACCATATATTTT.

The V and J genes are TRBV6-1 and TRBJ2-7, with D tentatively TRBD1 or TRBD2 (5 bases each). In germline, CDR1 is MNHNS, CDR2 SASEGT. The CDR3 spans 15 residues. V lost 9 bases to trimming and J lost 6 bases, with 24 bases between them. CDR3: CASIFFRGVAREQYF. The CDR3 nucleotides are TGTGCCAGTATCTTTTTCCGGGGCGTCGCCCGCGAGCAGTACTTC.